This T cell receptor (beta chain) was documented in a study of cytomegalovirus exposure and HLA in healthy donors. PCR used 60 Vbeta primers and 13 Jbeta primers. Sequenced by immunoSEQ multiplex PCR; TCRdb stores in-frame clones only, minus some. The specimen's table records more than 75,000 clones. The germline gives CDR1 SGHRS, CDR2 YFSETQ. CDR3 length: 13 residues. Trimming pared 2 bases from V and 3 bases from J, leaving 8 bases between. Note on this clone: Its antigen remains unidentified.

Study results and limitations: Productive status was seen about 90% or about 30% of the time for most TCR beta V segments in an earlier analysis.

The chain couples TRBV5-1 to TRBJ1-1, with D possibly matching TRBD1 (6 bases). The sequencing sample was made of PBMCs. The TCR sequence derives from a man aged 45-65 years in good health and CMV-seropositive. The CDR3 sequence is CASSLSGDTEAFF. As DNA, the CDR3 is TGCGCCAGCAGCTTATCAGGGGACACTGAAGCTTTCTTT.